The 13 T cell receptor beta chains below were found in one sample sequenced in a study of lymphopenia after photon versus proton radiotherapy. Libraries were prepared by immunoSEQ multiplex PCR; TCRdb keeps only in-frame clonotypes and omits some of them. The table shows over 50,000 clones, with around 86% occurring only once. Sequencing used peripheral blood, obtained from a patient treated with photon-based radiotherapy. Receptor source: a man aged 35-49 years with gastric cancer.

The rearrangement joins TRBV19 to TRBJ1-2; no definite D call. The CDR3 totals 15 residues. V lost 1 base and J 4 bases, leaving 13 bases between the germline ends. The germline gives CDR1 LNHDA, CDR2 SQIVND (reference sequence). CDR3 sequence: CASSIAWAPIYGYTF. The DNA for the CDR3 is TGTGCCAGTAGTATAGCATGGGCCCCTATCTATGGCTACACCTTC.

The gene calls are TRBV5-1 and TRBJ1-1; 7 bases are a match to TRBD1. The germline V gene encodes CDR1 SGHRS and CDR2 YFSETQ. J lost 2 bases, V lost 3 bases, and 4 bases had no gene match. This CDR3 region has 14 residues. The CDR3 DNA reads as TGCGCCAGCAGCTGGGGACAGCCAAACACTGAAGCTTTCTTT. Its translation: CASSWGQPNTEAFF.

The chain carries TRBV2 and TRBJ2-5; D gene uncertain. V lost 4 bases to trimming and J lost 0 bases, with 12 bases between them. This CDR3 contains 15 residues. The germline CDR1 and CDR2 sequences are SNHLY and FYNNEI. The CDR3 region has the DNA TGTGCCAGCAGTGCGGCGTCGGAGAACCAAGAGACCCAGTACTTC. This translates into CASSAASENQETQYF.

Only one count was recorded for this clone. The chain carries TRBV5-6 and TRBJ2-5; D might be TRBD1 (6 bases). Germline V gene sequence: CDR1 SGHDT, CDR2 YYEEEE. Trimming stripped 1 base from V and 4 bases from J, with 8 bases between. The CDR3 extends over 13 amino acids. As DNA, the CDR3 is TGTGCCAGCAGCTTGCAAGGGGGAGAGACCCAGTACTTC. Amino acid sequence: CASSLQGGETQYF.

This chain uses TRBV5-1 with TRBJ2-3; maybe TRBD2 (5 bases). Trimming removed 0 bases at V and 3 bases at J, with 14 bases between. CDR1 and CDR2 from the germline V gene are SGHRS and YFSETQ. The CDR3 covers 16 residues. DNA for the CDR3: TGCGCCAGCAGCTTGGCCGCATCGGGGTCAACAGATACGCAGTATTTT. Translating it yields CASSLAASGSTDTQYF. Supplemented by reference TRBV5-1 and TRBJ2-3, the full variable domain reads KAGVTQTPRYLIKTRGQQVTLSCSPISGHRSVSWYQQTPGQGLQFLFEYFSETQRNKGNFPGRFSGRQFSNSRSEMNVSTLELGDSALYLCASSLAASGSTDTQYFGPGTRLTVL.

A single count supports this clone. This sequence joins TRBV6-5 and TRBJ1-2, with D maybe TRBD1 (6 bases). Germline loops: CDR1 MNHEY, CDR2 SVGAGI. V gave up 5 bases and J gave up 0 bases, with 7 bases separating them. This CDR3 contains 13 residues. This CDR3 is CASSRTANYGYTF. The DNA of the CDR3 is TGTGCCAGCAGTCGGACAGCTAACTATGGCTACACCTTC.

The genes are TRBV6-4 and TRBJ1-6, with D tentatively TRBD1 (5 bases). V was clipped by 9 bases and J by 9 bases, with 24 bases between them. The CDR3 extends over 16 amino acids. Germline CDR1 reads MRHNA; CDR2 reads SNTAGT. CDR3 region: CARIKGSVLRGSPLHF. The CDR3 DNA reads TGTGCCAGAATCAAGGGGAGCGTCCTAAGGGGTTCACCCCTCCACTTT.

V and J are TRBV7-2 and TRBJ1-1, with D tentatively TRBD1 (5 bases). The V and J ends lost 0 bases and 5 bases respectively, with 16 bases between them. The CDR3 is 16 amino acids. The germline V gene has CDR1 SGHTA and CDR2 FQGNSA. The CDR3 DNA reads TGTGCCAGCAGCTTAGCGGGCAGGGTGATGCGTACTGAAGCTTTCTTT. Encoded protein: CASSLAGRVMRTEAFF.

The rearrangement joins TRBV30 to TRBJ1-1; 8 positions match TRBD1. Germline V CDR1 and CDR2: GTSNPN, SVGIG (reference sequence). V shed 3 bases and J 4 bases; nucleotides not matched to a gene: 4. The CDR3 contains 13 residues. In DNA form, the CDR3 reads TGTGCCTGGAGAGTACAGGGGGGCACTGAAGCTTTCTTT. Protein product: CAWRVQGGTEAFF.

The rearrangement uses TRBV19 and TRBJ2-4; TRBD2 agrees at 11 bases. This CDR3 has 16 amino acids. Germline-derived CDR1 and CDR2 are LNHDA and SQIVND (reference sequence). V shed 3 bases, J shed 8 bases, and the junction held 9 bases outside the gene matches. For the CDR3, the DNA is TGTGCCAGTAGTATGCCTAGCGGGGGGAAAGGGGACATTCAGTACTTC. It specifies CASSMPSGGKGDIQYF.

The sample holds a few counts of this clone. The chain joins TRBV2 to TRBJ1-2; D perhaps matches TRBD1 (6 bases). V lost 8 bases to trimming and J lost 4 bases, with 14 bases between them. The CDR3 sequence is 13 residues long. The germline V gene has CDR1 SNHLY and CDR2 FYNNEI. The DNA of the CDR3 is TGTGCCAGCCAGACAGGTGGAGGCTATGGCTACACCTTC. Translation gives CASQTGGGYGYTF.

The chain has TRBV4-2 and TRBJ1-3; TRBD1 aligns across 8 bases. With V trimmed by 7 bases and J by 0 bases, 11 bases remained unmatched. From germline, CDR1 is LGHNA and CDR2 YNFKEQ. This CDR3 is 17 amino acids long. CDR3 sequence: CASTRGLLGPSGNTIYF. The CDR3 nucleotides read TGTGCCAGCACCAGGGGGCTACTAGGTCCCTCTGGAAACACCATATATTTT.

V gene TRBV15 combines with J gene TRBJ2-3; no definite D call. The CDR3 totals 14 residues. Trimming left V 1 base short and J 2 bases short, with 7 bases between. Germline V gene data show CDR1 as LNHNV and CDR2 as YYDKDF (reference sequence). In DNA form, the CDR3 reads TGTGCCACCAGCAGAGGAGCAGACACAGATACGCAGTATTTT. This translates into CATSRGADTDTQYF.